Below, one T cell receptor (beta chain) is given with its context. These data belong to a study of blood T cell repertoires in COVID-19. On the study more broadly: There were acute and convalescent COVID-19 samples, and they came from the United States, Italy and Spain. T cells, B-cell-depleted T cells, or PBMCs provided the cDNA or gDNA that served as material.

The V end was cut by 6 bases, the J end by 0 bases, with 11 bases between. Germline assignment: CDR1 SQVTM and CDR2 ANQGSEA. The CDR3 spans 13 residues. In the original analysis: Reference gene primer amplification gave estimated nucleated cell counts. Here immunoSEQ multiplex PCR was the method, and the copy in TCRdb shows in-frame clones only, minus some. Clone size and the V and J calls come from that table; the DNA yielded D and trimming. Found here are some 260,000 clones, 88% of them singletons; the top ten hold around 0.7%. This TCR came from a human donor in a cohort sampled during active COVID-19. The sample was peripheral blood. The chain recombines TRBV29-1 with TRBJ1-2; D is possibly TRBD1 (6 bases). CDR3 sequence reads: CSVTGLANYGYTF. As DNA, the CDR3 is TGCAGCGTGACAGGACTAGCTAACTATGGCTACACCTTC.